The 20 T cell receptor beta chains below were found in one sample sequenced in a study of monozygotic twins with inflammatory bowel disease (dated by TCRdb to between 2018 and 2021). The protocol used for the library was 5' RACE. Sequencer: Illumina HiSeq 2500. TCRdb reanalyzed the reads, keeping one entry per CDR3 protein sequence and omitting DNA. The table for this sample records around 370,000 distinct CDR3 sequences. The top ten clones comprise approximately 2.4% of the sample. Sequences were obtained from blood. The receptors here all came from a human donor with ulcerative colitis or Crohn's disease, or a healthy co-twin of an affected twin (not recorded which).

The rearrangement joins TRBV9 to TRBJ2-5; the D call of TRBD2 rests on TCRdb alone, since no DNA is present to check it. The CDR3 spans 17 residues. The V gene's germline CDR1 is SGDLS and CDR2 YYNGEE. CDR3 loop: CASSGDPGLAVQETQYF.

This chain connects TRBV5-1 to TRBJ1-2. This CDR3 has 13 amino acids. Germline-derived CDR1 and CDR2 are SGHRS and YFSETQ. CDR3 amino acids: CASSLPESYGYTF.

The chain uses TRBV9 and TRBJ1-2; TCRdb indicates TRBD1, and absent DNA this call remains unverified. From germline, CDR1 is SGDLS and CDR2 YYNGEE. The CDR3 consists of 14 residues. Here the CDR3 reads CASSVDGQTYGYTF. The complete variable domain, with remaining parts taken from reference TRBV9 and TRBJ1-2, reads DSGVTQTPKHLITATGQRVTLRCSPRSGDLSVYWYQQSLDQGLQFLIQYYNGEERAKGNILERFSAQQFPDLHSELNLSSLELGDSALYFCASSVDGQTYGYTFGSGTRLTVV.

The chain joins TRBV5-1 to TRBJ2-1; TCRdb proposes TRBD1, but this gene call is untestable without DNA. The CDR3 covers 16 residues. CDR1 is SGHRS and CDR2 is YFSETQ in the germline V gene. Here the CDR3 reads CASSFRTDEGYNEQFF. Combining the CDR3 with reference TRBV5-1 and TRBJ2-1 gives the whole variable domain KAGVTQTPRYLIKTRGQQVTLSCSPISGHRSVSWYQQTPGQGLQFLFEYFSETQRNKGNFPGRFSGRQFSNSRSEMNVSTLELGDSALYLCASSFRTDEGYNEQFFGPGTRLTVL.

CDR3 sequence reads: CASSPRTGQPPFQETQYF. The chain has TRBV18 and TRBJ2-5; without DNA, the TCRdb call of TRBD1 cannot be checked. The CDR3 consists of 18 residues. Germline values: CDR1 KGHSH, CDR2 LQKENI. The full variable domain, completed using reference TRBV18 and TRBJ2-5, is NAGVMQNPRHLVRRRGQEARLRCSPMKGHSHVYWYRQLPEEGLKFMVYLQKENIIDESGMPKERFSAEFPKEGPSILRIQQVVRGDSAAYFCASSPRTGQPPFQETQYFGPGTRLLVL.

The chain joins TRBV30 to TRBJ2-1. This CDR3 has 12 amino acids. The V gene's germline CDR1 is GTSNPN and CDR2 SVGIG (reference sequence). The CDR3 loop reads CAWTDTYNEQFF. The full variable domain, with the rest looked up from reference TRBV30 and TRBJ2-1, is SQTIHQWPATLVQPVGSPLSLECTVEGTSNPNLYWYRQAAGRGLQLLFYSVGIGQISSEVPQNLSASRPQDRQFILSSKKLLLSDSGFYLCAWTDTYNEQFFGPGTRLTVL.

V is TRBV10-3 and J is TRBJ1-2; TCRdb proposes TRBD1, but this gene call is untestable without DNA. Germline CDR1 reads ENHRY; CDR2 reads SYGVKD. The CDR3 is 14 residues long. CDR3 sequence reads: CAISESSGGSGYTF.

The CDR3 loop reads CATSRAHNTEAFF. V gene TRBV15 combines with J gene TRBJ1-1. This CDR3 has 13 amino acids. CDR1 is LNHNV and CDR2 is YYDKDF in the germline V gene (reference sequence).

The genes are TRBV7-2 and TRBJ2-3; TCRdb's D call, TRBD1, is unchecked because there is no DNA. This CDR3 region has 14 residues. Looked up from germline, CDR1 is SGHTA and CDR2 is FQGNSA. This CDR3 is CASSLVGLTDTQYF.

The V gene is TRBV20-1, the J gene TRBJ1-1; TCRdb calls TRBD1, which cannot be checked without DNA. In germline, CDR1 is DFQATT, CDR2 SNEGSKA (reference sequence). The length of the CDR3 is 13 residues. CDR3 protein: CSARVREVTEAFF.

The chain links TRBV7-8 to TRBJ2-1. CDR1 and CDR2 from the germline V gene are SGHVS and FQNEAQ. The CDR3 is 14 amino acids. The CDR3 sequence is CASSPEPNYNEQFF.

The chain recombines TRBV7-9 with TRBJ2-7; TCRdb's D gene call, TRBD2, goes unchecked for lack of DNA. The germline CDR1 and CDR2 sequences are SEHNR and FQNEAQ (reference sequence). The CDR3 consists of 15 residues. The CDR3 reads CASSSGSGMWDEQYF.

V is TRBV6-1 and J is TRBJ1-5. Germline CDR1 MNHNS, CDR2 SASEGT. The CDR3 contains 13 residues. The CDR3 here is CASRFQVDQPQHF.

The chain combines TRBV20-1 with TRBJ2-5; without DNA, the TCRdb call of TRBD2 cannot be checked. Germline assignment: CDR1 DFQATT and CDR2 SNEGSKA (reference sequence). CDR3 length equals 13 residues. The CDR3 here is CSASPRADGTQYF.

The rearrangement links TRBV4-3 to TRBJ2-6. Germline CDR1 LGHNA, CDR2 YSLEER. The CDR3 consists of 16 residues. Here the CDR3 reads CASSQEQRRGANVLTF.

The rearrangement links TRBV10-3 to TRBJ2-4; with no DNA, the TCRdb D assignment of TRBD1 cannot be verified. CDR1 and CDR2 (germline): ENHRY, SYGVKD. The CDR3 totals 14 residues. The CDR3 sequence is CAISGDRDKNIQYF.

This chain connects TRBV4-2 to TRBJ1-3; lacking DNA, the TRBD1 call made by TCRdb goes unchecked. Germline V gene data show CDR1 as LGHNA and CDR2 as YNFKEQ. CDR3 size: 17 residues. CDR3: CASSFPPGGNSGNTIYF.

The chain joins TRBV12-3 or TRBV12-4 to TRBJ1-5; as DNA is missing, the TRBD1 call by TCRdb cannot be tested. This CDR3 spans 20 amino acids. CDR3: CASSSFGQGEFPKGNQPQHF.

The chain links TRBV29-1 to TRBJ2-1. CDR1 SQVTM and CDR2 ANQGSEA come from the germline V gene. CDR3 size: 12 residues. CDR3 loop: CSVELGYNEQFF.

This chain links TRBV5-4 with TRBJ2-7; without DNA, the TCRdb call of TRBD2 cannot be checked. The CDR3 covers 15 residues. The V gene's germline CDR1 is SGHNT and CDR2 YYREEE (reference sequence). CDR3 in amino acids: CASSLSGLRYYEQYF.